The rows below give T cell receptor beta chains drawn from one sample of a study of blood T cell repertoires in COVID-19. Assay: immunoSEQ multiplex PCR; the TCRdb copy retains only in-frame clones and omits some. The table records 130,000 to 150,000 clones, 84% of them present only once. What was sequenced was peripheral blood. The receptors here all came from a man in his 60s with active or convalescent COVID-19. Both conserved end residues are trimmed from each CDR3.

length: 12; V: TRBV7-2; J: TRBJ2-3; CDR3: ASSASWSADTQY
length: 13; V: TRBV19; J: TRBJ1-6; CDR3: ASSPNRGANSPLH
length: 14; V: TRBV5-1; J: TRBJ1-6; CDR3: ASSSGTGDYNSPLH
length: 14; V: TRBV3-1/TRBV3-2; J: TRBJ2-5; CDR3: ASSQPGLAGQETQY
length: 14; V: TRBV21-1; J: TRBJ1-2; CDR3: ASSKLGTGGDYGYT
length: 13; V: TRBV5-1; J: TRBJ2-5; CDR3: ASSPGQGVGETQY
length: 14; V: TRBV5-1; J: TRBJ2-6; CDR3: ASSLTSVSGANVLT
length: 14; V: TRBV14; J: TRBJ2-1; CDR3: ASSQLVSGRKNEQF
length: 17; V: TRBV7-9; J: TRBJ2-2; CDR3: ASSLPAGGPILYTGELF
length: 13; V: TRBV6-6; J: TRBJ2-3; CDR3: ASSLASGRGDTQY
length: 9; V: TRBV30; J: TRBJ1-1; CDR3: AWIDSRAAF
length: 16; V: TRBV2; J: TRBJ2-3; CDR3: ASIAPGLAGPSTDTQY
length: 14; V: TRBV18; J: TRBJ1-6; CDR3: ASSNDRGLYNSPLH
length: 12; V: TRBV11-3; J: TRBJ1-1; CDR3: ASSFSSLDTEAF
length: 11; V: TRBV7-9; J: TRBJ1-1; CDR3: ASSLTGRAEAF
length: 15; V: TRBV11-2; J: TRBJ2-3; CDR3: ASSPLAEAGYTDTQY
length: 13; V: TRBV2; J: TRBJ2-7; CDR3: ASSDPFKGVYEQY
length: 12; V: TRBV19; J: TRBJ1-4; CDR3: ASSTGTGVGKLF
length: 12; V: TRBV4-3; J: TRBJ2-4; CDR3: ASSQEGSGNIQY
length: 11; V: TRBV2; J: TRBJ1-6; CDR3: ASSEVRNSPLH
length: 12; V: TRBV4-3; J: TRBJ2-7; CDR3: ASSQERQDYEQY
length: 15; V: TRBV9; J: TRBJ2-6; CDR3: ASSSRTGFTGANVLT
length: 15; V: TRBV6-2/TRBV6-3; J: TRBJ2-5; CDR3: ASSYSIAGGSQETQY
length: 14; V: TRBV12-1; J: TRBJ2-4; CDR3: ASSPGTVLAKNIQY
length: 14; V: TRBV27; J: TRBJ1-6; CDR3: ASSQSGAYANSPLH
length: 11; V: TRBV7-9; J: TRBJ2-5; CDR3: ASSLGSVETQY
length: 14; V: TRBV9; J: TRBJ2-1; CDR3: ASSVGGQGPYNEQF
length: 12; V: TRBV7-8; J: TRBJ1-1; CDR3: ASSKNRGNTEAF
length: 9; V: TRBV11-3; J: TRBJ1-1; CDR3: ASSSNTEAF
length: 15; V: TRBV2; J: TRBJ1-1; CDR3: ASSEGFGQNPTSEAF
length: 12; V: TRBV25-1; J: TRBJ1-5; CDR3: ASSEPGAAQPQH
length: 12; V: TRBV9; J: TRBJ1-3; CDR3: ASSPGVTLNTIY
length: 13; V: TRBV23-1; J: TRBJ2-3; CDR3: ASSQKGQGKDTQY
length: 11; V: TRBV6-5; J: TRBJ1-1; CDR3: ASSYSERTEAF
length: 12; V: TRBV18; J: TRBJ1-1; CDR3: ASSSDTLNTEAF
length: 11; V: TRBV27; J: TRBJ1-1; CDR3: ASSLGLSSEAF
length: 15; V: TRBV4-3; J: TRBJ1-5; CDR3: ASSQDHLGQRYQPQH
length: 15; V: TRBV6-2/TRBV6-3; J: TRBJ1-1; CDR3: ASSYSLRGRVNTEAF
length: 13; V: TRBV19; J: TRBJ2-4; CDR3: ASSHPTGSKNIQY
length: 13; V: TRBV27; J: TRBJ2-1; CDR3: ASSFPGLTYNEQF
length: 16; V: TRBV7-2; J: TRBJ2-3; CDR3: ASSNRGPRLTSTDTQY
length: 12; V: TRBV9; J: TRBJ1-2; CDR3: ASSVFGGSHGYT
length: 14; V: TRBV5-1; J: TRBJ2-5; CDR3: ASSLETSGSGETQY
length: 10; V: TRBV29-1; J: TRBJ1-1; CDR3: SVVGDRGLAF
length: 14; V: TRBV9; J: TRBJ2-5; CDR3: ASSAAPWDREETQY
length: 13; V: TRBV5-1; J: TRBJ1-4; CDR3: ASSFGRSTNEKLF
length: 12; V: TRBV4-3; J: TRBJ1-1; CDR3: ASSQGLQGTEAF
length: 14; V: TRBV19; J: TRBJ1-2; CDR3: ASTESGGRENYGYT
length: 12; V: TRBV11-2; J: TRBJ1-5; CDR3: ASSPGDRLAAQH
length: 12; V: TRBV7-2; J: TRBJ2-1; CDR3: ASSSRQGYNEQF